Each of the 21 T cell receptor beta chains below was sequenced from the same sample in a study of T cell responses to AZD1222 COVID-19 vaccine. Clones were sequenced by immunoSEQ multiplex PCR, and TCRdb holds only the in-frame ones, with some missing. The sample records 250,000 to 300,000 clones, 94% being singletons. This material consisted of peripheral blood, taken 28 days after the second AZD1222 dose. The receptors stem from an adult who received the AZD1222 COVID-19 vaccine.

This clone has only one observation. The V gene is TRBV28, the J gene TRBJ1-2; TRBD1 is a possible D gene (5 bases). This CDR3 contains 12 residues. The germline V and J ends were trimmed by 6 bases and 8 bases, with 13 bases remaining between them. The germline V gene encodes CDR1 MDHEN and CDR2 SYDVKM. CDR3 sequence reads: CASSNQGSGYTF. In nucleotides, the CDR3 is TGTGCCAGCAGCAATCAGGGCTCGGGCTACACCTTC.

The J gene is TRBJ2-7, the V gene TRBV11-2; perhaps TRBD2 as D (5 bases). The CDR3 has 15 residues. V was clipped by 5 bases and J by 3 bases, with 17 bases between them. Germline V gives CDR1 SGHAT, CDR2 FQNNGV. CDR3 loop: CASSEPTPRDYEQYF. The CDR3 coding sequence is TGTGCCAGCAGCGAACCCACACCACGGGACTACGAGCAGTACTTC. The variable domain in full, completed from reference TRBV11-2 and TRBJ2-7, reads EAGVAQSPRYKIIEKRQSVAFWCNPISGHATLYWYQQILGQGPKLLIQFQNNGVVDDSQLPKDRFSAERLKGVDSTLKIQPAKLEDSAVYLCASSEPTPRDYEQYFGPGTRLTVT.

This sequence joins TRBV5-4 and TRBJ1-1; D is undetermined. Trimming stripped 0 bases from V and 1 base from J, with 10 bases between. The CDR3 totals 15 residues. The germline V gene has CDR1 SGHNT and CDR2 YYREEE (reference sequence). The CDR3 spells CASSLEGRGNTEAFF. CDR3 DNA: TGTGCCAGCAGCTTGGAGGGCCGGGGGAACACTGAAGCTTTCTTT.

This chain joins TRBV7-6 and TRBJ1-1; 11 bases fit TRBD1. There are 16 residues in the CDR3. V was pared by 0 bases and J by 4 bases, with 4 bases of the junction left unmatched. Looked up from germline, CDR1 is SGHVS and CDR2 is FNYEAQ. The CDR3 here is CASSLAGQGVGTEAFF. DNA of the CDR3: TGTGCCAGCAGCTTAGCGGGACAGGGGGTAGGCACTGAAGCTTTCTTT.

The CDR3 DNA reads as TGTGCCAGCAGTTCCTATACACGGGACGAGGGTCAGCCCCAGCATTTT. It specifies CASSSYTRDEGQPQHF. The chain couples TRBV6-2 or TRBV6-3 to TRBJ1-5; weak D call: TRBD1 (5 bases). This CDR3 contains 16 residues. V lost 4 bases and J 6 bases, leaving 19 bases between the germline ends. Germline V CDR1 and CDR2: MNHEY, SVGEGT.

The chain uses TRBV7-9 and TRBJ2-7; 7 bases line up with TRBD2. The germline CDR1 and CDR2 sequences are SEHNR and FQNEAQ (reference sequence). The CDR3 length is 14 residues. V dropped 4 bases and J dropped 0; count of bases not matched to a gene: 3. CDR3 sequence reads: CASSSGTTSYEQYF. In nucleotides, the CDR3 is TGTGCCAGCAGCTCCGGGACTACCTCCTACGAGCAGTACTTC. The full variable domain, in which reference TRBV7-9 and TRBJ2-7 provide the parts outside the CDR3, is DTGVSQNPRHKITKRGQNVTFRCDPISEHNRLYWYRQTLGQGPEFLTYFQNEAQLEKSRLLSDRFSAERPKGSFSTLEIQRTEQGDSAMYLCASSSGTTSYEQYFGPGTRLTVT.

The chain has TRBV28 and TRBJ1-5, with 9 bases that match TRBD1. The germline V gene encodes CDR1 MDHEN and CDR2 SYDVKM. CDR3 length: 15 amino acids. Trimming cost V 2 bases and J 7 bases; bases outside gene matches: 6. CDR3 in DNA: TGTGCCAGCAGTTTAAGGGGACAGGGTTGGCAGCCCCAGCATTTT. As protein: CASSLRGQGWQPQHF.

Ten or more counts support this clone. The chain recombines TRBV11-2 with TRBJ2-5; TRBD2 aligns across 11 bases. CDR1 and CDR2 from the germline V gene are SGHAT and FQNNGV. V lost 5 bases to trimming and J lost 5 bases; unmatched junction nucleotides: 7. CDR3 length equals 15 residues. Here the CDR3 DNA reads TGTGCCAGCAGCGCGCTAGCGGGAGGTGGCGAGACCCAGTACTTC. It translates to CASSALAGGGETQYF.

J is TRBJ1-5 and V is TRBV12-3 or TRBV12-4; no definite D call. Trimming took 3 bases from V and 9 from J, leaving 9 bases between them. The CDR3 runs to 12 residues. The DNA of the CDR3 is TGTGCCAGCAGTTTGGGGTTGGGGCCCCAGCATTTT. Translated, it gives CASSLGLGPQHF.

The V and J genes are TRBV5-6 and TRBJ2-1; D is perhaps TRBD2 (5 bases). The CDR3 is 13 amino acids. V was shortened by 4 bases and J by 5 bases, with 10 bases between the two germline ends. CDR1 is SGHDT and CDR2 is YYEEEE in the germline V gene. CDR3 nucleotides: TGTGCCAGCAGCCGTAGAGGGAACAATGAGCAGTTCTTC. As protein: CASSRRGNNEQFF.

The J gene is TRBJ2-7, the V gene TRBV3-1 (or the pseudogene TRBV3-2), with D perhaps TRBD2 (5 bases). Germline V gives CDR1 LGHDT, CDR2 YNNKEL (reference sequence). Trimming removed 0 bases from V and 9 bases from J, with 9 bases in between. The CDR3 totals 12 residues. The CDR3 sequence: CASSQDERVQYF. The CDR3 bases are TGTGCCAGCAGCCAAGATGAGAGGGTGCAGTACTTC.

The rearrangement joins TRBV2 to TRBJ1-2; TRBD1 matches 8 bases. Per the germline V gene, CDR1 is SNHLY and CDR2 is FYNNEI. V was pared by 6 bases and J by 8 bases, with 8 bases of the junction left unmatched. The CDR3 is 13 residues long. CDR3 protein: CASRYRDRSGYTF. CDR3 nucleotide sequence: TGTGCCAGCAGGTACCGGGACAGGAGCGGCTACACCTTC.

Written as DNA, the CDR3 is TGCGCCAGCAGCCCCCGATCCAGGGGGCCTCTCTATGGCTACACCTTC. It codes for CASSPRSRGPLYGYTF. The rearrangement links TRBV5-1 to TRBJ1-2; 8 positions match TRBD1. The V segment lost 4 bases and the J segment 4 bases; nucleotides outside the gene matches: 12. This CDR3 is 16 amino acids long. Germline CDR1 is SGHRS and CDR2 is YFSETQ. The full variable domain, in which reference TRBV5-1 and TRBJ1-2 provide the parts outside the CDR3, is KAGVTQTPRYLIKTRGQQVTLSCSPISGHRSVSWYQQTPGQGLQFLFEYFSETQRNKGNFPGRFSGRQFSNSRSEMNVSTLELGDSALYLCASSPRSRGPLYGYTFGSGTRLTVV.

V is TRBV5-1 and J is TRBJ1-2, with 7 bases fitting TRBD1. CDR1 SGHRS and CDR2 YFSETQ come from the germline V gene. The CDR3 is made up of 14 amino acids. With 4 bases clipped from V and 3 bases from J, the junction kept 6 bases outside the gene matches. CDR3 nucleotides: TGCGCCAGCAGCCTAATTGACAGGGACTATGGCTACACCTTC. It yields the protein CASSLIDRDYGYTF. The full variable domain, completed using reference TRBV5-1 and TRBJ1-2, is KAGVTQTPRYLIKTRGQQVTLSCSPISGHRSVSWYQQTPGQGLQFLFEYFSETQRNKGNFPGRFSGRQFSNSRSEMNVSTLELGDSALYLCASSLIDRDYGYTFGSGTRLTVV.

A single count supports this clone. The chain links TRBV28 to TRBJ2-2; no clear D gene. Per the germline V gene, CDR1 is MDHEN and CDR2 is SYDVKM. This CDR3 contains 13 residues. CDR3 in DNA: TGTGCGACTCTGAGGTTGGACACCGGGGAGCTGTTTTTT. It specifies CATLRLDTGELFF.

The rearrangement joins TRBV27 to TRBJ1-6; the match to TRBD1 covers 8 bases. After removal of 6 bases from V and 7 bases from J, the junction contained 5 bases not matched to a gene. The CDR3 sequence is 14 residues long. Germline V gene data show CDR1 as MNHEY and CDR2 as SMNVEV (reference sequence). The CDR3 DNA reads TGTGCCAGCAGCTTCGACAGGGGAAATTCACCCCTCCACTTT. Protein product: CASSFDRGNSPLHF.

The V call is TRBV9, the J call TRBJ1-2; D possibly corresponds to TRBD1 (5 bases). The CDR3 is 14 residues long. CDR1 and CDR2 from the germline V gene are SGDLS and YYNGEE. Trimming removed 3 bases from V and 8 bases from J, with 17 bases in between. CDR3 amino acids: CASSEGPQSRGYTF. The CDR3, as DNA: TGTGCCAGCAGCGAGGGGCCCCAGAGCCGCGGCTACACCTTC. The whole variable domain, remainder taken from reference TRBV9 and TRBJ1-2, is DSGVTQTPKHLITATGQRVTLRCSPRSGDLSVYWYQQSLDQGLQFLIQYYNGEERAKGNILERFSAQQFPDLHSELNLSSLELGDSALYFCASSEGPQSRGYTFGSGTRLTVV.

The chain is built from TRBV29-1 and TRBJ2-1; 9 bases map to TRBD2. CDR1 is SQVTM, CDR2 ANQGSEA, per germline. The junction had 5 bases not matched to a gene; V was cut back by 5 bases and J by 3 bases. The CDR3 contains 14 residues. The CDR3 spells CSVPSSGNYNEQFF. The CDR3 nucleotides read TGCAGCGTTCCCTCTAGCGGGAACTACAATGAGCAGTTCTTC.

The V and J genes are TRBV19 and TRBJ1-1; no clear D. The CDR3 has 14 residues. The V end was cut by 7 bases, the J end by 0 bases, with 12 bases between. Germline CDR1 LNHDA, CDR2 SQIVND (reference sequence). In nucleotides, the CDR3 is TGTGCCAGTAAAAGGGAGGGTATGAACACTGAAGCTTTCTTT. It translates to CASKREGMNTEAFF.

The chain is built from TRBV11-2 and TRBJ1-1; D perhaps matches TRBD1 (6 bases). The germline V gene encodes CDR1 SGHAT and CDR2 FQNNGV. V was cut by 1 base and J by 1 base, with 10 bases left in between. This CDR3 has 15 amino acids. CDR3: CASSLGGLGNTEAFF. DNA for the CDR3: TGTGCCAGCAGCTTAGGGGGGCTCGGGAACACTGAAGCTTTCTTT.

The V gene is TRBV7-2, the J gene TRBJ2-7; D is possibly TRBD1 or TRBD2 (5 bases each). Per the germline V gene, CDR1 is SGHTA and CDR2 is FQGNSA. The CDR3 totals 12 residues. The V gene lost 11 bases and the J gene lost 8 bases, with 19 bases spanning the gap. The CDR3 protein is CASGASPVQQYF. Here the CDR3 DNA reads TGTGCCTCCGGGGCTAGCCCAGTACAGCAGTACTTC.